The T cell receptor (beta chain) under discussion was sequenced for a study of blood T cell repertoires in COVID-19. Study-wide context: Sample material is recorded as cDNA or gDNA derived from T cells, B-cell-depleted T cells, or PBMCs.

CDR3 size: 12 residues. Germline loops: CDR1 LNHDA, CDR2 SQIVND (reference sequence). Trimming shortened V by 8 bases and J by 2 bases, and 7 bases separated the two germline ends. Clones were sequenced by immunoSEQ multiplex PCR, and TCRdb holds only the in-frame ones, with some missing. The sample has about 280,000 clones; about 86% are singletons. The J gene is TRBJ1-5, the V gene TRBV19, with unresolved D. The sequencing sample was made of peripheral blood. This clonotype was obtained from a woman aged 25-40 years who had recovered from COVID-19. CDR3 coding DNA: TGTGCCAGTCGGGTTGGCAATCAGCCCCAGCATTTT. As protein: CASRVGNQPQHF.